This TCR beta chain was sequenced during a study of blood T cells in healthy people across ages. The total RNA that was extracted per sample amounted to at least 5 micrograms. The authors ran a second PCR of about 7 to 12 cycles using a sample-barcoded 5' primer and a J-beta primer mix. One entry per CDR3 protein results from TCRdb running MiXCR on the 5' RACE reads. In the table there are 1.5 million or so distinct CDR3 sequences, around 39% of which are singletons. The germline gives CDR1 LGHNT, CDR2 FRNRAP. This CDR3 spans 17 amino acids. Trimming cost V 3 bases and J 6 bases; bases outside gene matches: 12.

This clonotype originated in a woman under 30 in good health. V is TRBV12-5 and J is TRBJ2-3, with 10 bases fitting TRBD1. The sequenced sample was blood. Written as DNA, the CDR3 is TGTGCTAGTGGTTTAGACGGGGACAGGGGACCCAAGGATACGCAGTATTTT. Its protein product is CASGLDGDRGPKDTQYF. The whole variable domain, remainder taken from reference TRBV12-5 and TRBJ2-3, is DARVTQTPRHKVTEMGQEVTMRCQPILGHNTVFWYRQTMMQGLELLAYFRNRAPLDDSGMPKDRFSAEMPDATLATLKIQPSEPRDSAVYFCASGLDGDRGPKDTQYFGPGTRLTVL.